This T cell receptor beta chain stems from a study of T-cell memory formation after mild COVID-19. On the study more broadly: Clusters were largely donor specific.

This clonotype was detected only a few times. Its antigen is as yet unknown. Barcoded TCR alpha and TCR beta cDNA libraries with UMIs came from 5'RACE using constant-segment primers. TCRdb re-called the 5' RACE reads through MiXCR, storing one row per CDR3 protein. This sample carries 300,000 or so distinct CDR3 sequences, less than 20% of them seen once, and the ten largest clones take 20% to 25%. Study findings and constraints: Certain responding clones were present in pre-infection memory, suggesting participation of cross-reactive memory. Mainly CM and EM harbored the contracting CD4+ clones; mainly EMRA harbored the CD8+ ones.

The sample taken for sequencing was PBMCs or a T cell subset sorted from them (not recorded which). This TCR was recovered from a man between 18 and 35 years old who had mild COVID-19 (a few samples of this study predate the infection). Cell type and time point are not known.

This CDR3 is CASSLGWLTGELFF. CDR3 nucleotide sequence: TGTGCCAGCAGCTTAGGGTGGCTCACCGGGGAGCTGTTTTTT. The chain combines TRBV11-2 with TRBJ2-2; D gene unclear. V lost 1 base and J 4 bases, leaving 7 bases between the germline ends. Germline V lookup: CDR1 SGHAT, CDR2 FQNNGV. This CDR3 is built from 14 residues.